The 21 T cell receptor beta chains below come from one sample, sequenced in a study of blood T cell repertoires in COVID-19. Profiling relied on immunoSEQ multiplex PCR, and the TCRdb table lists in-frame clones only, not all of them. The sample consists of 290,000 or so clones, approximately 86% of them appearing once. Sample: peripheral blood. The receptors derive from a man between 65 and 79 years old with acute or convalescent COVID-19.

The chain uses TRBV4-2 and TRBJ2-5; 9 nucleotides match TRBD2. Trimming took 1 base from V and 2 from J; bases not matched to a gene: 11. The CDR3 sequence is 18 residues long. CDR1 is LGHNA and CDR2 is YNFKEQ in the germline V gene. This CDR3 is CASSQGGRGGPLQETQYF. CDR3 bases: TGTGCCAGCAGCCAAGGAGGGCGGGGGGGACCCCTACAAGAGACCCAGTACTTC.

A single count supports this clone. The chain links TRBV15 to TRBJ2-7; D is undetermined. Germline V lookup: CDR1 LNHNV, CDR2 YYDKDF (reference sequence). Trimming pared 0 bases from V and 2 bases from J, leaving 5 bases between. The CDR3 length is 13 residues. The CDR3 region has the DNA TGTGCCACCAGCAGAGACAGGACCTACGAGCAGTACTTC. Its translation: CATSRDRTYEQYF.

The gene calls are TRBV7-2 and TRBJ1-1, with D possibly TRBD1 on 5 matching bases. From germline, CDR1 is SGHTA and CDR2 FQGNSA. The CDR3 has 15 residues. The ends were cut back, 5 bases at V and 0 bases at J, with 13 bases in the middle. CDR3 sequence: CASSPTGGLNTEAFF. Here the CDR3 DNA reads TGTGCCAGCAGCCCCACCGGGGGGTTGAACACTGAAGCTTTCTTT.

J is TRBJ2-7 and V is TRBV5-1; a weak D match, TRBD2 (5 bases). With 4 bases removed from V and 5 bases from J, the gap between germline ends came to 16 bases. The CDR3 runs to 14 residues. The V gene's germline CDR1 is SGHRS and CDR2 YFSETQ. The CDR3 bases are TGCGCCAGCAGCCCGGCTCTAGCTGGGCACGAGCAGTACTTC. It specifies CASSPALAGHEQYF.

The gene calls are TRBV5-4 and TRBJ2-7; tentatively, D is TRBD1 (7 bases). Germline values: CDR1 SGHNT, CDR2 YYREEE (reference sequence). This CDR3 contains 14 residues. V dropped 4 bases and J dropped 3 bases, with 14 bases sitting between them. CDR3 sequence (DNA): TGTGCCAGCAGCGCCGCGGGACAGAACTACGAGCAGTACTTC. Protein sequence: CASSAAGQNYEQYF.

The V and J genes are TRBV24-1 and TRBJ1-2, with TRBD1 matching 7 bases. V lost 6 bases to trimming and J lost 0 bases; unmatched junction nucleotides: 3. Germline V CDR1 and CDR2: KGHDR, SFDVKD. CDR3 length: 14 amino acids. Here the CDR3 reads CATSSQGTNYGYTF. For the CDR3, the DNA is TGTGCCACCAGTTCACAGGGGACTAACTATGGCTACACCTTC.

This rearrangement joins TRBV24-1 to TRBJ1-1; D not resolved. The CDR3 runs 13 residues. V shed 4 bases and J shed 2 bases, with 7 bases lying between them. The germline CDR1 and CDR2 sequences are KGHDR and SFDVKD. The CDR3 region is CATSDPVNTEAFF. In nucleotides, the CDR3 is TGTGCCACCAGTGACCCCGTTAACACTGAAGCTTTCTTT.

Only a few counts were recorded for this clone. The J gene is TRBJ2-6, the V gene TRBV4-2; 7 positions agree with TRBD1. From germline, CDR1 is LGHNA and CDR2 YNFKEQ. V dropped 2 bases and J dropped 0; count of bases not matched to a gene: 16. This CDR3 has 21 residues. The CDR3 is CASSQLRSTGSPHSGANVLTF. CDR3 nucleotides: TGTGCCAGCAGCCAACTTCGCTCGACAGGGTCTCCCCACTCTGGGGCCAACGTCCTGACTTTC.

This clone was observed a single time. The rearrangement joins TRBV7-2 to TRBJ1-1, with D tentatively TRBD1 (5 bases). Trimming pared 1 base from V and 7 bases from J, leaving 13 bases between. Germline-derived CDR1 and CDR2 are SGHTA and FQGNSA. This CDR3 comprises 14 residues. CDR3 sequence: CASSLGGWGDEAFF. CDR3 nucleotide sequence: TGTGCCAGCAGCTTAGGGGGATGGGGGGATGAAGCTTTCTTT. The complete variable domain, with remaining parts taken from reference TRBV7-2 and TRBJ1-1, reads GAGVSQSPSNKVTEKGKDVELRCDPISGHTALYWYRQSLGQGLEFLIYFQGNSAPDKSGLPSDRFSAERTGGSVSTLTIQRTQQEDSAVYLCASSLGGWGDEAFFGQGTRLTVV.

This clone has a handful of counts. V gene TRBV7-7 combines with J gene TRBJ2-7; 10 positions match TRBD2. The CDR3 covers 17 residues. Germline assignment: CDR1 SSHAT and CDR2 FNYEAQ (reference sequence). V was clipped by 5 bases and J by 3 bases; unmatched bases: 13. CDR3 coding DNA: TGTGCCAGCAGCCTTAGGCCACTAGCGGGAAGTTACTACGAGCAGTACTTC. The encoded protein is CASSLRPLAGSYYEQYF.

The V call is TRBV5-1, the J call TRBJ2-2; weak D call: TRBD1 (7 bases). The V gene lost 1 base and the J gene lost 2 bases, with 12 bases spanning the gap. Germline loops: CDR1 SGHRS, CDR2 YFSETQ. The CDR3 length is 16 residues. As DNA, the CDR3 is TGCGCCAGCAGCTTGTTTCAGGGGGGTAACACCGGGGAGCTGTTTTTT. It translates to CASSLFQGGNTGELFF.

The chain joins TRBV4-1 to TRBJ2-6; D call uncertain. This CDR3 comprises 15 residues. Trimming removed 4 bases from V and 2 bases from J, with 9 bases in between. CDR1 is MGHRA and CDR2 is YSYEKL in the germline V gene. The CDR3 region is CASSPPGPGANVLTF. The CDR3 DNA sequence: TGCGCCAGCAGCCCTCCGGGTCCTGGGGCCAACGTCCTGACTTTC.

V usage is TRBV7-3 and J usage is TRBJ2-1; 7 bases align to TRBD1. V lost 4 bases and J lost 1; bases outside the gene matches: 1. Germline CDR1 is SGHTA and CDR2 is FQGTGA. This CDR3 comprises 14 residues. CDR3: CASSSQGSYNEQFF. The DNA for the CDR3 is TGTGCCAGCAGCTCACAGGGGTCCTACAATGAGCAGTTCTTC.

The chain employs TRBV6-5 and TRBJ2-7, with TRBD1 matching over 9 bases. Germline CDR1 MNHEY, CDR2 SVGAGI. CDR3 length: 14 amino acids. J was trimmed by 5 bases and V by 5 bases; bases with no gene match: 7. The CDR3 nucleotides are TGTGCCAGCAGTACCCCAACAGGGGGCCACGAGCAGTACTTC. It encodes CASSTPTGGHEQYF.

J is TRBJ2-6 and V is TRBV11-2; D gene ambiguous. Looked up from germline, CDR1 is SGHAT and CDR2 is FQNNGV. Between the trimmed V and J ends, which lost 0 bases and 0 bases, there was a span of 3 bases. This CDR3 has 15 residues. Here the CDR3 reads CASSLEYSGANVLTF. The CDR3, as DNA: TGTGCCAGCAGCTTAGAGTACTCTGGGGCCAACGTCCTGACTTTC.

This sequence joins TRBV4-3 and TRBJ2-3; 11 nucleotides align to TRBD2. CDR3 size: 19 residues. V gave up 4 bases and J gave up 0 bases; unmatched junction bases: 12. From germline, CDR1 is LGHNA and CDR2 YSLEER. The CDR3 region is CASSPHRSGGALSTDTQYF. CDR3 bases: TGCGCCAGCAGCCCGCACCGTAGCGGGGGGGCCCTTAGCACAGATACGCAGTATTTT.

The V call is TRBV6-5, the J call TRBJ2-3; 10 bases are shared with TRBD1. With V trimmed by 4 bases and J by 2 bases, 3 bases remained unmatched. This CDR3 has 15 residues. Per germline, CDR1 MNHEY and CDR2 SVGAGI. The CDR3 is CASSFGTGATDTQYF. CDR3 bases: TGTGCCAGCAGTTTCGGGACAGGGGCCACAGATACGCAGTATTTT.

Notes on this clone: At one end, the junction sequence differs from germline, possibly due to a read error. In DNA, the CDR3 is TGTGCCAGCAGCTTGGTCGCTTCGGGTCGGGACAGCCTAGCCCTACCTTTC. Residues: CASSLVASGRDSLALPF. This sequence joins TRBV5-6 and TRBJ1-2; TRBD1 matches 7 bases. The CDR3 totals 17 residues. Per germline, CDR1 SGHDT and CDR2 YYEEEE.

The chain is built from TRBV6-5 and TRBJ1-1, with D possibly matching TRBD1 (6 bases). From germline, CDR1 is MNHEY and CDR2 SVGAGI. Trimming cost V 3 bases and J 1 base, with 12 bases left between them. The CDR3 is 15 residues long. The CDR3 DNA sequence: TGTGCCAGCAGTTATAACAGGGAACAGAACACTGAAGCTTTCTTT. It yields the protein CASSYNREQNTEAFF.

The CDR3: CASSSTAGGVTQYF. The CDR3, as DNA: TGTGCCAGCAGCTCCACGGCGGGAGGAGTGACCCAGTACTTC. The genes are TRBV7-2 and TRBJ2-5, with TRBD2 matching over 8 bases. The V gene end was trimmed by 4 bases and the J gene end by 7 bases; junction bases not matched to a gene: 8. The CDR3 runs 14 residues. In germline, CDR1 is SGHTA, CDR2 FQGNSA.

The CDR3: CASSQVGLTEAFF. The CDR3, as DNA: TGTGCCAGCAGCCAGGTCGGGTTGACCGAAGCTTTCTTT. The chain joins TRBV3-1 (or the pseudogene TRBV3-2) to TRBJ1-1, with D unclear. In germline, CDR1 is LGHDT, CDR2 YNNKEL (reference sequence). V was shortened by 3 bases and J by 8 bases, with 13 bases between the two germline ends. There are 13 residues in the CDR3.